Reported below is one TCR beta chain. This clonotype was detected many times. Its antigen is still unknown. No much larger clonotype is one base removed from it; base qualities were not supplied. The data derive from a study of T cells in Graves' hyperthyroidism and ophthalmopathy (dated by TCRdb to the late 2010s). At the level of the whole study: Peripheral blood was sampled at the time of initial diagnosis, prior to any treatment. A discovery cohort of about a hundred patients, roughly 45 with Graves' ophthalmopathy and about 58 with stable Graves' hyperthyroidism, was used to find distinguishing TCR V-J signatures. Prospective prediction of ophthalmopathy was tested in an independent validation cohort of some 20 hyperthyroidism patients and some 17 patients who later progressed to ophthalmopathy. The approximately 95 discovery patients were divided at random into training and test sets in a 7:3 ratio. Thyroid tissue and blood T-cell repertoires from about six Graves' hyperthyroidism patients were also compared in the study. Once sampling was done, hyperthyroidism patients were given methimazole at a starting dose of 30 mg daily, whereas ophthalmopathy patients were given high-dose intravenous methylprednisolone. TCR Vbeta CDR3 sequencing of approximately 140 peripheral blood samples (under 45 ophthalmopathy, 75 hyperthyroidism and approximately 17 progressor patients) is reported in the paper. Overall study results and their limits: A model built on a 13 V-J signature distinguished ophthalmopathy from stable hyperthyroidism, reaching roughly 88% sensitivity and about 81% specificity in cross-validation and 80%/75% in testing. In validation, the model predicted progression to ophthalmopathy with approximately 71% sensitivity and roughly 72% specificity, a median of approximately 6.5 months before onset. Sample size was not statistically predetermined, and blinding of investigators to group allocation was not performed. Most expanded thyroid clonotypes (frequency above 0.001) were also found in blood, which suggests that blood repertoires may mirror thyroid immune responses.

In the ophthalmopathy patients, disease was moderately to severely active, with a Clinical Activity Score of 3 or more, a NOSPECS grade of 4 or more, and a duration of less than 3 months. Any patient with an uncontrolled infection, another autoimmune disease, pregnancy or lactation was excluded. Diagnoses were based on clinical symptoms, serum thyroxine and TRAb, thyroid ultrasound and orbital computed tomography. Ficoll-Paque density gradient centrifugation was used to isolate PBMCs from under 11 ml of fresh peripheral blood. Total RNA was extracted using Trizol reagent, and RNA quality was assessed on an Agilent 2100 Bioanalyzer. The cysteine opens and the phenylalanine closes a CDR3 of 15 amino acids. Left in the record is the CDR3 DNA by itself, 45 bases read in frame from the first base. For CDR1 and CDR2, the germline V gene lists MGHRA and YSYEKL. V loses 1 base of germline sequence and J loses 3 bases, and the interval between the two ends is 13 bases.

Amplification of TCR beta CDR3 regions was carried out from RNA transcripts. For the first round of RT-PCR on the TCR CDR3, the HTBI primer set was used together with the Qiagen OneStep RT-PCR kit. Libraries were constructed in a second round of multiplex PCR, after which size selection and purification were carried out. Sequencing of the libraries was done on an Illumina HiSeq2000 using paired-end 100 bp reads. Per the source publication's procedure: SOAPnuke was used to process the raw data, removing reads that contained adapters or uncalled bases, had a mean Phred below 15, or lacked an exact match to the constant primer or identifier. COPE v1.2.5 was used to merge the high-quality paired reads, and each unique nucleotide sequence was defined as a clonotype. Clonotypes were aligned to IMGT TRBV, TRBD and TRBJ reference segments using MiTCR v1.1. The analysis included only V-J combinations with a frequency above 0.0001, which together covered around 99% of the repertoires. A TCS score was defined as the ratio of F50 (clonal expansion) to E x V (chaos), with BLOSUM62-based TCRdist applied between CDR3 peptides within each V-J. Welch's t-statistics and random forest reduced just over 500 V-J features to 13, which were used in a naive Bayes classifier (R e1071). TCRdb trimmed the raw reads at Q25, called clones with MiXCR and kept productive beta chains. Here each entry gathers all rows of one CDR3 protein and keeps the most common genes and DNA. These V and J calls originate from TCRdb's pipeline instead of the authors' own analysis. Present in this sample are 200,000 to 300,000 distinct CDR3 sequences, less than 20% of which were seen just once. The biggest ten clones account for around 30% of the sample.

The source of this sequence is a woman younger than 30 with Graves' ophthalmopathy. Sequenced input: blood. The chain is assembled from TRBV4-1 and TRBJ2-7; tentative D gene TRBD1, with 5 bases matching. This receptor has the CDR3 CASSQVPRALYEQYF. At the DNA level, the sequence is TGCGCCAGCAGCCAAGTGCCCAGGGCCCTCTACGAGCAGTACTTC.